This is a list of T cell receptor beta chains from one sample in a study of sequential checkpoint blockade in melanoma. Clones were sequenced by immunoSEQ multiplex PCR, and TCRdb holds only the in-frame ones, with some missing. The sample has about 15,000 clones, over 60% seen once. Sequencing was performed on CD8+ T cells sorted from blood (inferred from file names), taken from a patient given nivolumab and ipilimumab in sequence. The origin of the receptors is a human donor with melanoma. Each CDR3 is given with its conserved first and last residue. D genes are given only for firm matches. Clone size is given for some rows only: seen once, a few or many times, or a class if the clone is expanded.

TRBJ2-5 | NA | TRBV4-1 | NA | TGCGCCAGCAGCCCGCTCGGAGGGAACGGGGAGACCCAGTACTTC | CASSPLGGNGETQYF
TRBJ1-1 | TRBD1 | TRBV14 | few | TGTGCCAGCAGCCAACCGGGACAGTTGCCTGAAGCTTTCTTT | CASSQPGQLPEAFF
TRBJ2-1 | TRBD2 | TRBV28 | few | TGTGCCAGCAGTTTTCTCGGGACTAGCGGAAACAATGAGCAGTTCTTC | CASSFLGTSGNNEQFF
TRBJ2-1 | TRBD2 | TRBV5-1 | NA | TGCGCCAGCAGCGTACAAGCGGGGGAGCAGTTCTTC | CASSVQAGEQFF
TRBJ2-5 | TRBD1 | TRBV4-3 | NA | TGCGCCAGCAGCCAAGAAAGGACAGGGCAAGAGACCCAGTACTTC | CASSQERTGQETQYF
TRBJ2-2 | TRBD2 | TRBV12-5 | NA | TGTGCTAGTGGTTTGCATGGTACGGGGGGGCTGTTTTTT | CASGLHGTGGLFF
TRBJ2-7 | NA | TRBV29-1 | NA | TGCAGCGTTGAGCTCGGGGCCTACGAGCAGTACTTC | CSVELGAYEQYF
TRBJ1-2 | NA | TRBV7-8 | NA | TGTGCCAGCAGCTTAGCATCAGCTAACTATGGCTACACCTTC | CASSLASANYGYTF
TRBJ1-4 | NA | TRBV4-3 | NA | TGCGCCAGCAGCCAAGTACGGGAATGGGAAAAACTGTTTTTT | CASSQVREWEKLFF
TRBJ1-1 | TRBD1 | TRBV6-5 | NA | TGTGCCAGCAGGCAGGGGGAGGCTGAAGCTTTCTTT | CASRQGEAEAFF
TRBJ1-1 | NA | TRBV15 | NA | TGTGCCACCAGCCGGTCGGTGGACATAGGCACTGAAGCTTTCTTT | CATSRSVDIGTEAFF
TRBJ2-4 | NA | TRBV4-1 | once | TGCGCCAGCAGCCAGGAGTGGCGGGGTGATGACATTCAGTACTTC | CASSQEWRGDDIQYF
TRBJ2-7 | NA | TRBV4-1 | NA | TGCGCCAGCAGCCAGGGAGGACACAACGAGCAGTACTTC | CASSQGGHNEQYF
TRBJ2-1 | TRBD2 | TRBV11-3 | NA | TGTGCCAGCAGCTCGAGAGCGGGGGGGTCCTACAATGAGCAGTTCTTC | CASSSRAGGSYNEQFF
TRBJ1-2 | TRBD1 | TRBV12-5 | NA | TGTGCTAGTGGTTTGGGGACAGGGGCCTTCTATGGCTACACCTTC | CASGLGTGAFYGYTF
TRBJ2-7 | TRBD1 | TRBV14 | NA | TGTGCCAGCAGCCAGGTGACAGGGGGAAGGGAGCAGTACTTC | CASSQVTGGREQYF
TRBJ2-1 | NA | TRBV14 | NA | TGTGCCAGCAGCCCGGGGAGCCACAATGAGCAGTTCTTC | CASSPGSHNEQFF
TRBJ2-7 | NA | TRBV19 | NA | TGTGCCAGTCCCCGACAGTCTCCCTACGAGCAGTACTTC | CASPRQSPYEQYF
TRBJ2-3 | TRBD2 | TRBV7-9 | NA | TGTGCCAGCAGCTTATCAAGCGGGAGTAAGGCAGATACGCAGTATTTT | CASSLSSGSKADTQYF
TRBJ2-1 | NA | TRBV9 | NA | TGTGCCAGCGGATCTAGTGACAATGAGCAGTTCTTC | CASGSSDNEQFF
TRBJ1-1 | NA | TRBV6-1 | NA | TGTGCCATCAGCCGGGTCCCTGAAGCTTTCTTT | CAISRVPEAFF
TRBJ1-2 | NA | TRBV5-1 | NA | TGCGCCAGCAGCTCCCAGACAACAAATGGCTACACCTTC | CASSSQTTNGYTF
TRBJ2-1 | TRBD2 | TRBV5-1 | NA | TGCGCCAGCAGCTTGGGCCGCCTAGCGGGAGATGAGCAGTTCTTC | CASSLGRLAGDEQFF
TRBJ1-1 | NA | TRBV19 | NA | TGTGCCAGTAGTAACGCTATGAACACTGAAGCTTTCTTT | CASSNAMNTEAFF
TRBJ2-1 | TRBD2 | TRBV6-5 | few | TGTGCCAGCAGTATGTTCCTAGCGGGCTACAATGAGCAGTTCTTC | CASSMFLAGYNEQFF
TRBJ2-1 | TRBD2 | TRBV10-2 | NA | TGCGCCAGCATCAGCGGGGGGGGGAATGAGCAGTTCTTC | CASISGGGNEQFF
TRBJ1-1 | TRBD1 | TRBV4-1 | NA | TGCGCCAGCAGCCTTTCTGGACAGGGGGCTGTTGAAGCTTTCTTT | CASSLSGQGAVEAFF
TRBJ2-1 | TRBD2 | TRBV29-1 | NA | TGCAGCGTGGATGGACTAGGGACTTACAATGAGCAGTTCTTC | CSVDGLGTYNEQFF
TRBJ2-1 | NA | TRBV5-4 | NA | TGTGCCAGCCGCCTTGACAGTCTGCCCAACAATGAGCAGTTCTTC | CASRLDSLPNNEQFF
TRBJ2-5 | NA | TRBV27 | NA | TGTGCCAGCAGTTTTGAGCGGACCCAGTACTTC | CASSFERTQYF
TRBJ2-5 | NA | TRBV7-6 | NA | TGTGCCAGCAGCAAATGGCAGGTCGACCAAGAGACCCAGTACTTC | CASSKWQVDQETQYF
TRBJ2-4 | NA | TRBV29-1 | NA | TGCAGCGTTACAGTCCCGGTCAAAAACATTCAGTACTTC | CSVTVPVKNIQYF
TRBJ2-7 | TRBD2 | TRBV29-1 | NA | TGCAGCGTTGAAGGAGGAATAGCGGGAGAGTTCTACGAGCAGTACTTC | CSVEGGIAGEFYEQYF
TRBJ2-7 | NA | TRBV7-9 | NA | TGTGCCAGCAGCTTAGCGAGGTTGGAGCAGTACTTC | CASSLARLEQYF
TRBJ1-2 | NA | TRBV7-9 | few | TGTGCCAGCAGCCCCTCTCCCGGGGGTAAGAGCTACACCTTC | CASSPSPGGKSYTF
TRBJ2-5 | TRBD1 | TRBV27 | NA | TGTGCCAGCAGTTTAGGGACAGGGCTTGGAGAGACCCAGTACTTC | CASSLGTGLGETQYF
TRBJ2-1 | TRBD2 | TRBV9 | once | TGTGCCAGCAGCGGGGGACGGGAGGGCCTAAGTAAGAATGAGCAGTTCTTC | CASSGGREGLSKNEQFF
TRBJ2-1 | NA | TRBV19 | NA | TGTGCCAGTAGTAGGGGGCTCTACAATGAGCAGTTCTTC | CASSRGLYNEQFF
TRBJ2-1 | NA | TRBV30 | NA | TGTGCCTGGAGTGGAGGATCTTACAATGAGCAGTTCTTC | CAWSGGSYNEQFF